Listed here are 8 T cell receptor beta chains from one sample, sequenced in a study of T-cell reconstitution after alpha-beta-depleted transplantation in children (dated by TCRdb to the mid-2010s). The sample's treatment or condition label, decoded: allogeneic hematopoietic cell transplantation with graft depleted of TCRalphabeta T cells and CD19 B cells. Libraries were made using PCR. Sequencing used an Illumina HiSeq 2500. TCR library preparation used molecular barcoding, with unique molecular identifiers applied to normalize quantification of the TCRbeta repertoire. TCRdb reprocessing: public reads trimmed at Q25 with fastp, clones called with MiXCR, in-frame beta chains kept. Each entry is one CDR3 protein sequence, shown with its most common DNA and genes. The sample yields 780,000 or so distinct CDR3 sequences; less than 20% were counted once. The top ten clones comprise roughly 5% of the sample.

Specimen: PBMCs, mostly from graft donor cells, collected 360 days after TCRalphabeta/CD19-depleted stem cell transplant. The receptors here all came from a male patient younger than 18 who had a stem cell transplant for acute lymphoblastic leukemia, so the T cells may come from the graft donor.

This sequence joins TRBV29-1 and TRBJ2-1; possible D gene TRBD2, 6 bases. Trimming shortened V by 3 bases and J by 5 bases, and 23 bases separated the two germline ends. CDR1 is SQVTM and CDR2 is ANQGSEA in the germline V gene. This CDR3 region has 17 residues. The CDR3 reads CSVEGLASILSNNEQFF. The CDR3 bases are TGCAGCGTTGAGGGCCTAGCGTCGATCCTCTCAAACAATGAGCAGTTCTTC.

This clonotype was found many times. V usage is TRBV4-2 and J usage is TRBJ2-1; 7 positions agree with TRBD2. The CDR3 runs to 16 residues. V trimming: 1 base; J trimming: 6 bases; junction bases outside the gene matches: 9. The germline V gene has CDR1 LGHNA and CDR2 YNFKEQ. CDR3: CASSQVPPSGFNEQFF. CDR3 nucleotides: TGTGCCAGCAGCCAAGTACCGCCTAGCGGTTTCAATGAGCAGTTCTTC.

Many counts were recorded for this clonotype. The genes are TRBV5-1 and TRBJ2-7; D may be TRBD2 (5 bases). Germline CDR1 is SGHRS and CDR2 is YFSETQ. The CDR3 spans 14 residues. With 5 bases removed from V and 3 bases from J, the gap between germline ends came to 15 bases. The CDR3 region is CASSLLERYYEQYF. The DNA for the CDR3 is TGCGCCAGCAGTCTACTGGAGCGGTACTACGAGCAGTACTTC.

This clonotype was detected only a few times. This chain uses TRBV6-5 with TRBJ2-5; 8 bases map to TRBD1. V gave up 4 bases and J gave up 5 bases; unmatched junction bases: 12. CDR1 and CDR2 (germline): MNHEY, SVGAGI. CDR3 size: 16 residues. CDR3: CASSSLPGQVGETQYF. The CDR3 coding sequence is TGTGCCAGCAGTTCCCTTCCGGGACAGGTGGGGGAGACCCAGTACTTC.

V usage is TRBV7-6 and J usage is TRBJ2-7; a weak D match, TRBD2 (5 bases). V shed 3 bases and J shed 6 bases, with 27 bases lying between them. This CDR3 is built from 18 residues. Germline assignment: CDR1 SGHVS and CDR2 FNYEAQ. The CDR3 loop reads CASSLDLSSAGKWGEQYF. The CDR3 nucleotides are TGTGCCAGCAGCTTGGACTTATCCAGCGCGGGCAAATGGGGCGAGCAGTACTTC.

With regard to this clonotype: Since a much larger clone is just one base distant, this may be a read error. The rearrangement links TRBV7-2 to TRBJ2-7; no clear D. Trimming took off 4 bases at V and 3 bases at J, with 7 bases between the two ends. CDR1 SGHTA and CDR2 FQGNSA come from the germline V gene. This CDR3 comprises 12 residues. DNA of the CDR3: TGTGCCAGCAGCTCCCACTTCTACGAGCAGTACTTC. It translates to CASSSHFYEQYF.

Only a few counts were recorded for this clonotype. The V call is TRBV7-9, the J call TRBJ2-7; D possibly uses TRBD1 or TRBD2 (5 bases each). The germline V gene has CDR1 SEHNR and CDR2 FQNEAQ (reference sequence). Deletions cut 4 bases from V and 0 bases from J, with 16 bases between. The CDR3 is made up of 16 amino acids. The CDR3: CASSSPIGAGSYEQYF. For the CDR3, the DNA is TGTGCCAGCAGCTCACCCATCGGGGCAGGCTCCTACGAGCAGTACTTC.

This clonotype was found a few times. The chain recombines TRBV12-3 or TRBV12-4 with TRBJ1-5; D ambiguous. CDR3 length: 12 amino acids. The V end was cut by 3 bases, the J end by 11 bases, with 11 bases between. CDR3 coding DNA: TGTGCCAGCAGTTTCTTGGGCCGGTCCCAGCATTTT. Amino acids: CASSFLGRSQHF.